This T cell receptor (beta chain) was sequenced for a study of shared clonotypes between healthy human individuals. Repertoires were generated with immunoSEQ multiplex PCR, while TCRdb's copy carries only in-frame clones and drops some. Among fewer than 2.5 million clones listed, 80% to 95% were seen once. This sequence was found in a man between 18 and 29 years old in good health. Some clones in this sample may be carry-over from other donors' samples. The sequencing sample was made of naive CD4+ T cells from PBMCs. Sample subset: CD45RA+ positively selected.

CDR3 sequence: CASSLGLGPHDEQFF. CDR3 bases: TGTGCCAGCAGCTTGGGACTTGGTCCCCATGATGAGCAGTTCTTC. The rearrangement uses TRBV7-9 and TRBJ2-1, with D possibly matching TRBD2 (6 bases). The germline V and J ends were trimmed by 3 bases and 8 bases, with 17 bases remaining between them. Germline lookup yields CDR1 SEHNR and CDR2 FQNEAQ (reference sequence). This CDR3 has 15 amino acids. Together with reference TRBV7-9 and TRBJ2-1, the CDR3 gives the full variable domain: DTGVSQNPRHKITKRGQNVTFRCDPISEHNRLYWYRQTLGQGPEFLTYFQNEAQLEKSRLLSDRFSAERPKGSFSTLEIQRTEQGDSAMYLCASSLGLGPHDEQFFGPGTRLTVL.